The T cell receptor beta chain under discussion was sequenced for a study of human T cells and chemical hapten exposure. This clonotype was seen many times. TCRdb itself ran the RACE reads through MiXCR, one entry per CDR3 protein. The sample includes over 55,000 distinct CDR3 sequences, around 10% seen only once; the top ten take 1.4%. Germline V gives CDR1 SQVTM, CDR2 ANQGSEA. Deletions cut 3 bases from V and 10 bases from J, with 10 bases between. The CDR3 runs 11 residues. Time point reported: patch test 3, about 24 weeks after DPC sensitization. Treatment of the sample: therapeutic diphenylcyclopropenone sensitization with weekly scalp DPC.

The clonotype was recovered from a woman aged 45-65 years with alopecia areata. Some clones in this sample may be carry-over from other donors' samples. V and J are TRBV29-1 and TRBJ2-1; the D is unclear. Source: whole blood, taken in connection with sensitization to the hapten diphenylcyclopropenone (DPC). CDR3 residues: CSVEFGLEQFF. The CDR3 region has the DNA TGCAGCGTTGAGTTTGGTCTAGAGCAGTTCTTC.